This T cell receptor beta chain emerged from a study of blood T cell repertoires in COVID-19. Study as a whole: From T cells, B-cell-depleted T cells, or PBMCs came the material, which was cDNA or gDNA.

The table came from immunoSEQ multiplex PCR; TCRdb's copy has only in-frame clones and leaves some out. Here the sample spans 150,000 to 200,000 clones, 80% to 85% being singletons. The CDR3 runs to 15 residues. Germline CDR1 reads SGHRS; CDR2 reads YFSETQ. With 0 bases clipped from V and 5 bases from J, the junction kept 5 bases outside the gene matches. Cohort 3 donors counted as recovered after two negative PCRs, clearance, or resolved symptoms. Sequenced input: PBMCs or T cells enriched from blood (not recorded which). This rearrangement joins TRBV5-1 to TRBJ2-7; 10 nucleotides align to TRBD2. The sequence derives from a woman between 55 and 75 years old who had recovered from COVID-19. The CDR3 sequence is CASSLVSSGSHEQYF. The DNA for the CDR3 is TGCGCCAGCAGCTTGGTGTCTAGCGGGAGCCACGAGCAGTACTTC.